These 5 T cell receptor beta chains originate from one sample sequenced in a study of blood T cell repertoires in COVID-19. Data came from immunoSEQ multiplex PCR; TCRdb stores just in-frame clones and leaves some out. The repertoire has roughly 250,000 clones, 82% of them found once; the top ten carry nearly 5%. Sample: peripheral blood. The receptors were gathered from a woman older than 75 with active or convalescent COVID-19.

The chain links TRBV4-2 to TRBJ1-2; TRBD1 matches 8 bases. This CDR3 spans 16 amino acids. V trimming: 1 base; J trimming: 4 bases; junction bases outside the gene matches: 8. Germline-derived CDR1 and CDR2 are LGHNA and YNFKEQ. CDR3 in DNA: TGTGCCAGCAGCCAAGCGGGCCAGGGGGCGGGCTATGGCTACACCTTC. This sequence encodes CASSQAGQGAGYGYTF.

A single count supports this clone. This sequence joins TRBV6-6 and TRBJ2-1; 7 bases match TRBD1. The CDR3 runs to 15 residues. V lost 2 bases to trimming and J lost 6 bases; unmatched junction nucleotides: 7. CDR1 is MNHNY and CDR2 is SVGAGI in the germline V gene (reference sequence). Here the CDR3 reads CASSYADRSINEQFF. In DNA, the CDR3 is TGTGCCAGCAGTTACGCGGACAGGTCGATCAATGAGCAGTTCTTC.

The CDR3 DNA follows: TGTGCCAGCAGCTTAGCACTAGCGGGTTTTAATGAGCAGTTCTTC. This translates into CASSLALAGFNEQFF. The chain links TRBV7-2 to TRBJ2-1; 9 nucleotides match TRBD2. Germline-derived CDR1 and CDR2 are SGHTA and FQGNSA. Trimming at V came to 0 bases and at J to 7 bases, leaving 4 bases not matched to a gene. The CDR3 extends over 15 amino acids.

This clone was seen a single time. The CDR3 DNA is TGTGCCAGCAGCTCGCCGTCCGGGACAGGGCGCGGGCAGTACTTC. Protein product: CASSSPSGTGRGQYF. V and J are TRBV5-4 and TRBJ2-7; 9 nucleotides agree with TRBD1. This CDR3 is 15 amino acids long. In germline, CDR1 is SGHNT, CDR2 YYREEE (reference sequence). Unmatched junction bases numbered 13, after V lost 3 bases and J lost 9 bases. Full variable domain (missing parts from reference TRBV5-4 and TRBJ2-7): ETGVTQSPTHLIKTRGQQVTLRCSSQSGHNTVSWYQQALGQGPQFIFQYYREEENGRGNFPPRFSGLQFPNYSSELNVNALELDDSALYLCASSSPSGTGRGQYFGPGTRLTVT.

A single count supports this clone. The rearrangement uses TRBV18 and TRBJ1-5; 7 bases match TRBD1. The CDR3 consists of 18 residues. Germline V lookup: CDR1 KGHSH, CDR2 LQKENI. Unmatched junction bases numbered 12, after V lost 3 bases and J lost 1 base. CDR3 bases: TGTGCCAGCTCACCGAGGGGACTCAGGGGGACGAGCAATCAGCCCCAGCATTTT. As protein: CASSPRGLRGTSNQPQHF.